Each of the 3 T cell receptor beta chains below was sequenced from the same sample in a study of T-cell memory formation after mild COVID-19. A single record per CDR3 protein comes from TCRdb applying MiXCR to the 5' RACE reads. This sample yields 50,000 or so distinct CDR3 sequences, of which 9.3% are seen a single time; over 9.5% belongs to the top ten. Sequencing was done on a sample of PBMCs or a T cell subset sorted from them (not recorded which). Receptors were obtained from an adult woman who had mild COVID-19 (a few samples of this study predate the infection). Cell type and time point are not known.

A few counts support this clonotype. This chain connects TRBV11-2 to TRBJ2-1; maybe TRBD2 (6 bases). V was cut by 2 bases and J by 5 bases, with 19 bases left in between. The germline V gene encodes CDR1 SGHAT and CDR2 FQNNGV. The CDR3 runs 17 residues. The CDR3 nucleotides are TGTGCCAGCAGCTTATTCGTCGGGACTTCCAGACACAATGAGCAGTTCTTC. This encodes CASSLFVGTSRHNEQFF.

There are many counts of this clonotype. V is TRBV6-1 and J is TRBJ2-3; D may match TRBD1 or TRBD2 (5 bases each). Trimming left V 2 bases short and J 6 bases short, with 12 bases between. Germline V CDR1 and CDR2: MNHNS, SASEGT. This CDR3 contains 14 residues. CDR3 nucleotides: TGTGCCAGCAGTGAATTAGGCAGGGACGATACGCAGTATTTT. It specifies CASSELGRDDTQYF.

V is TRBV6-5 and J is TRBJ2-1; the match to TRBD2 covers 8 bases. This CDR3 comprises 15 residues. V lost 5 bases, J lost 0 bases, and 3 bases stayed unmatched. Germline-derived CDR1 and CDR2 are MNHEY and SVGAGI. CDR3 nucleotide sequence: TGTGCCAGCAGTAGGAGCGGGAGCTCCTACAATGAGCAGTTCTTC. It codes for CASSRSGSSYNEQFF.